One TCR beta chain is described in this entry. This clonotype has a handful of counts. Its target antigen remains unknown. Base quality data are lacking; no much larger clone is found one base away. These data come from a study of T cells in Graves' hyperthyroidism and ophthalmopathy (dated by TCRdb to between 2018 and 2021). As for the study more broadly: Peripheral blood was collected at initial diagnosis, before any treatment. A discovery cohort of fewer than 110 patients, 43 with Graves' ophthalmopathy and more than 55 with stable Graves' hyperthyroidism, was used to find distinguishing TCR V-J signatures. Whether ophthalmopathy could be predicted prospectively was tested in an independent validation cohort made up of 18 to 20 hyperthyroidism patients plus 17 patients who later progressed to ophthalmopathy. For training and testing, the 95 to 100 patients in the discovery cohort were randomly divided in a 7:3 ratio. In more than five Graves' hyperthyroidism patients, the study also compared T-cell repertoires from thyroid tissue with T-cell repertoires from blood. Following sampling, methimazole starting at 30 mg daily was given to hyperthyroidism patients, and high-dose intravenous methylprednisolone was given to ophthalmopathy patients. The paper describes TCR Vbeta CDR3 sequencing of 120 to 150 peripheral blood samples, made up of 43 ophthalmopathy patients, more than 70 hyperthyroidism patients and roughly 17 progressor patients. Broader findings and caveats from the paper: Most expanded thyroid clonotypes (frequency above 0.001) were also detected in blood, suggesting blood repertoires may reflect thyroid immune responses. In validation, progression to ophthalmopathy was predicted by the model with nearly 71% sensitivity and approximately 78% specificity, a median of roughly 6 months before onset. No statistical method was used to fix the sample size in advance, and group allocation was not hidden from the investigators. A 13 V-J signature model separated ophthalmopathy from stable hyperthyroidism, with around 91% sensitivity and roughly 84% specificity in cross-validation and 80%/75% in testing.

Ophthalmopathy patients had moderately to severely active disease, Clinical Activity Score of at least 3, NOSPECS grade of at least 4, and duration under 3 months. Any patient with an uncontrolled infection, another autoimmune disease, pregnancy or lactation was excluded. Diagnoses relied on clinical symptoms, serum thyroxine and TRAb, thyroid ultrasound and orbital computed tomography. PBMCs were separated from around 9.1 ml of fresh peripheral blood using Ficoll-Paque density gradient centrifugation. Total RNA was extracted with Trizol reagent, and quality was checked on an Agilent 2100 Bioanalyzer. According to the germline V gene, CDR1 reads SGHDT and CDR2 reads YYEEEE. V is shortened by 0 bases, J by 4 bases, and the region joining them spans 8 bases. The CDR3 goes from the cysteine to the phenylalanine over 14 residues. Of the read, only the CDR3 DNA is kept; its 42 bases are in frame from base 1.

TCR beta CDR3 regions were amplified from RNA transcripts. A first-round RT-PCR of the TCR CDR3 used the HTBI primer set with the Qiagen OneStep RT-PCR kit. The libraries were constructed in a second round of multiplex PCR and then size-selected and purified. Paired-end sequencing of the libraries was performed with 100 bp reads on an Illumina HiSeq2000. Per the original workflow: SOAPnuke was used to process the raw data, removing reads that contained adapters or uncalled bases, had a mean Phred below 15, or lacked an exact match to the constant primer or identifier. COPE v1.2.5 was used to merge the high-quality paired reads, and each unique nucleotide sequence was defined as a clonotype. MiTCR v1.1 was used to align clonotypes to the IMGT TRBV, TRBD and TRBJ reference segments. The analysis included only V-J combinations with a frequency above 0.0001, which together covered approximately 99% of the repertoires. The TCS score was defined as the ratio of F50 (clonal expansion) to E x V (chaos), calculated using BLOSUM62-based TCRdist between CDR3 peptides within each V-J. Welch's t-statistics and random forest reduced around 520 V-J features to about 12, which were used in a naive Bayes classifier (R e1071). The raw public reads went through TCRdb reprocessing: fastp at Q25, MiXCR clone calling, in-frame beta chains kept. Rows are unified per CDR3 protein, each entry keeping the most common DNA and genes. TCRdb's processing, not the authors' own work, is the source of the V and J calls. The sample table holds hundreds of thousands of distinct CDR3 sequences, of which roughly 19% were seen once. The ten largest make up about two fifths of the sample.

Input material: blood. The chain uses TRBV5-6 and TRBJ2-4, with the D gene call left open. This TCR was recovered from a man aged 50 to 60 with Graves' ophthalmopathy. Here is the DNA: TGTGCCAGCAGCTTGGCCACAGTTAAAAACATTCAGTACTTC. It specifies CASSLATVKNIQYF.